Below are 28 T cell receptor beta chains sequenced from a single sample in a study of neurological immune-mediated disorders. TCRdb reprocessed the 5' RACE reads via MiXCR and lists one record per CDR3 protein. This table holds approximately 80,000 distinct CDR3 sequences, about 4% found once. Described time point: longitudinal time-point 3. What was sequenced was PBMCs. These receptors came from a woman in her fifties or sixties with multiple sclerosis.

This clonotype came up many times. The chain uses TRBV3-1 and TRBJ1-1; D is uncertain. Deletions cut 6 bases from V and 11 bases from J, with 13 bases between. This CDR3 has 11 residues. The V gene's germline CDR1 is LGHDT and CDR2 YNNKEL (reference sequence). The chain's CDR3 is CASRHTAEAFF. CDR3 in DNA: TGTGCCAGCAGACATACAGCGGAGGCTTTCTTT.

This clonotype was found many times. The DNA of the CDR3 is TGCGCCAGCAGCTTGGAGGGCAACGGGGCTGAAGCTTTCTTT. Translated, it gives CASSLEGNGAEAFF. The chain uses TRBV5-1 and TRBJ1-1; D ambiguous. This CDR3 is 14 amino acids long. V was clipped by 0 bases and J by 6 bases, with 12 bases between them. CDR1 and CDR2 from the germline V gene are SGHRS and YFSETQ.

This clonotype was seen at least ten times. The chain has TRBV10-3 and TRBJ1-5; D ambiguous. Trimming removed 4 bases from V and 6 bases from J, with 16 bases in between. This CDR3 region has 15 residues. Germline CDR1 and CDR2: ENHRY and SYGVKD. For the CDR3, the DNA is TGTGCCATCAGTGGGCACAAGGGCGGAGTTCAGCCCCAGCATTTT. It codes for CAISGHKGGVQPQHF.

This clonotype has ten or more counts. DNA of the CDR3: TGTGCCAGCAGTTCATCCGGGAACTATGGCTACACCTTC. This translates into CASSSSGNYGYTF. The V and J genes are TRBV28 and TRBJ1-2; D remains ambiguous. Trimming pared 4 bases from V and 2 bases from J, leaving 8 bases between. Germline V gene data show CDR1 as MDHEN and CDR2 as SYDVKM. The CDR3 covers 13 residues.

Details on this clonotype: One junction end does not reproduce the germline sequence, and a read error may be involved. The chain carries TRBV27 and TRBJ2-7; D gene uncertain. The V gene's germline CDR1 is MNHEY and CDR2 SMNVEV (reference sequence). CDR3 size: 13 residues. CDR3 region: CASSFCGPYDQYF. CDR3 nucleotides: TGTGCCAGCAGTTTTTGTGGACCCTACGATCAGTACTTC.

This clonotype was detected ten times or more. The chain is built from TRBV15 and TRBJ2-1; TRBD2 matches at 16 bases. With V trimmed by 4 bases and J by 7 bases, 4 bases remained unmatched. This CDR3 region has 16 residues. Germline CDR1 reads LNHNV; CDR2 reads YYDKDF (reference sequence). CDR3 DNA sequence: TGTGCCACCAGCACGGGGACTAGCGGGGGGGTGAATGAGCAGTTCTTC. As protein: CATSTGTSGGVNEQFF. The variable domain in full, with the rest retrieved from reference TRBV15 and TRBJ2-1, is DAMVIQNPRYQVTQFGKPVTLSCSQTLNHNVMYWYQQKSSQAPKLLFHYYDKDFNNEADTPDNFQSRRPNTSFCFLDIRSPGLGDTAMYLCATSTGTSGGVNEQFFGPGTRLTVL.

This clonotype was counted at least ten times. The chain couples TRBV27 to TRBJ1-1; TRBD1 might be the D (5 bases). This CDR3 is built from 15 residues. V was trimmed by 3 bases and J by 0 bases, leaving 11 bases between them. Germline V gene lookup returns CDR1 MNHEY and CDR2 SMNVEV (reference sequence). CDR3: CASSFRVPMNTEAFF. CDR3 DNA sequence: TGTGCCAGCAGTTTCAGGGTTCCAATGAACACTGAAGCTTTCTTT.

This clonotype was picked up many times. The V call is TRBV29-1, the J call TRBJ2-7, with TRBD1 matching 7 bases. Germline lookup yields CDR1 SQVTM and CDR2 ANQGSEA. The V gene end was trimmed by 6 bases and the J gene end by 4 bases; junction bases not matched to a gene: 6. The CDR3 extends over 12 amino acids. The CDR3 DNA reads as TGCAGCGTCACGACAGGGCGATACGAGCAGTACTTC. Its translation: CSVTTGRYEQYF.

This clonotype was detected ten times or more. The CDR3, as DNA: TGTGCCAGCAGCCCGACAGTGAACACCATATATTTT. It specifies CASSPTVNTIYF. The J gene is TRBJ1-3, the V gene TRBV12-3 or TRBV12-4; possible D gene TRBD1, 5 bases. This CDR3 is built from 12 residues. V lost 6 bases and J 7 bases, leaving 10 bases between the germline ends.

This clonotype was recorded at least ten times. The rearrangement links TRBV5-1 to TRBJ2-5; D may correspond to TRBD1 or TRBD2 (5 bases each). This CDR3 contains 14 residues. Germline CDR1 is SGHRS and CDR2 is YFSETQ. Between the trimmed V and J ends, which lost 4 bases and 4 bases, there was a span of 14 bases. The CDR3 protein is CASSPGGAGETQYF. CDR3 nucleotides: TGCGCCAGCAGCCCGGGTGGGGCGGGAGAGACCCAGTACTTC.

At least ten counts were recorded for this clonotype. The rearrangement uses TRBV27 and TRBJ1-2, with a weak D call TRBD1 (6 bases). With 5 bases removed from V and 0 bases from J, the gap between germline ends came to 10 bases. This CDR3 comprises 14 residues. Germline assignment: CDR1 MNHEY and CDR2 SMNVEV (reference sequence). CDR3 region: CASSTGLANYGYTF. The CDR3 nucleotides read TGTGCCAGCAGTACAGGGCTAGCTAACTATGGCTACACCTTC.

This clonotype was detected many times. CDR3 sequence reads: CSAQPIARVTDTQYF. DNA of the CDR3: TGCAGTGCGCAGCCAATAGCGCGGGTCACAGATACGCAGTATTTT. The V call is TRBV20-1, the J call TRBJ2-3; D is possibly TRBD2 (5 bases). Trimming pared 6 bases from V and 2 bases from J, leaving 18 bases between. The CDR3 is made up of 15 amino acids. Germline CDR1 DFQATT, CDR2 SNEGSKA (reference sequence).

This clonotype was counted at least ten times. The rearrangement uses TRBV12-3 or TRBV12-4 and TRBJ2-5; D not resolved. This CDR3 comprises 14 residues. V lost 5 bases to trimming and J lost 2 bases, with 12 bases between them. In nucleotides, the CDR3 is TGTGCCAGCAGTCCTCAGTCTCCTCAAGAGACCCAGTACTTC. It codes for CASSPQSPQETQYF.

This clonotype was counted a few times. The chain has TRBV19 and TRBJ1-2; possible D gene TRBD1, 6 bases. V was pared by 6 bases and J by 4 bases, with 12 bases between. The germline V gene encodes CDR1 LNHDA and CDR2 SQIVND (reference sequence). This CDR3 is built from 13 residues. CDR3 protein: CASRYREGYGYTF. DNA for the CDR3: TGTGCCAGTAGATACAGGGAGGGCTATGGCTACACCTTC.

This clonotype has ten or more counts. The chain has TRBV7-9 and TRBJ1-3; 7 bases are shared with TRBD1. Germline values: CDR1 SEHNR, CDR2 FQNEAQ (reference sequence). This CDR3 has 18 residues. V was pared by 5 bases and J by 0 bases, with 13 bases of the junction left unmatched. CDR3 bases: TGTGCCAGCAGCCGACTACAGGGGCCCGATAGCTCTGGAAACACCATATATTTT. Translating it yields CASSRLQGPDSSGNTIYF.

This clonotype was counted many times. J is TRBJ2-1 and V is TRBV20-1; D possibly uses TRBD1 or TRBD2 (6 bases each). Germline V CDR1 and CDR2: DFQATT, SNEGSKA (reference sequence). CDR3 length equals 14 residues. V lost 8 bases to trimming and J lost 4 bases, with 18 bases between them. The CDR3 is CSPRGGAKYNEQFF. CDR3 sequence (DNA): TGCAGTCCCAGGGGCGGGGCCAAGTACAATGAGCAGTTCTTC.

This chain links TRBV18 with TRBJ2-3; D may be TRBD2 (5 bases). The V and J ends lost 0 bases and 2 bases respectively, with 12 bases between them. The CDR3 spans 16 residues. Germline-derived CDR1 and CDR2 are KGHSH and LQKENI. The CDR3 loop reads CASSPPGRLLTDTQYF. The CDR3 DNA reads as TGTGCCAGCTCACCACCGGGGAGACTCCTCACAGATACGCAGTATTTT.

This clonotype was recorded at least ten times. This chain joins TRBV6-2 or TRBV6-3 and TRBJ2-2, with D unresolved. Per germline, CDR1 MNHEY and CDR2 SVGEGT. The CDR3 has 14 amino acids. V lost 9 bases, J lost 0 bases, and 11 bases lay in between. As DNA, the CDR3 is TGTGCCAGTTCGGTTGTCGCGAACACCGGGGAGCTGTTTTTT. This codes for CASSVVANTGELFF.

This clonotype occurred many times. This chain links TRBV25-1 with TRBJ1-2; unclear D gene. CDR1 and CDR2 (germline): MGHDK, SYGVNS. With 3 bases removed from V and 7 bases from J, the gap between germline ends came to 9 bases. CDR3 size: 12 residues. CDR3 in amino acids: CASSDELGGYTF. CDR3 DNA sequence: TGTGCCAGCAGTGACGAATTAGGTGGCTACACCTTC.

This clonotype was observed many times. This chain joins TRBV5-5 and TRBJ1-5; possible D gene TRBD1, 5 bases. CDR1 is SGHKS and CDR2 is YYEKEE in the germline V gene (reference sequence). Trimming stripped 4 bases from V and 4 bases from J, with 15 bases between. CDR3 length equals 15 residues. CDR3 DNA: TGTGCCAGCAGCACCCATGACAGTTTGAATCAGCCCCAGCATTTT. This codes for CASSTHDSLNQPQHF.

This clonotype was seen at least ten times. The J gene is TRBJ2-7, the V gene TRBV11-1, with 10 bases aligning to TRBD2. The CDR3 spans 14 residues. V was pared by 2 bases and J by 4 bases, with 2 bases of the junction left unmatched. Germline V gene data show CDR1 as SGHAT and CDR2 as FQDESV (reference sequence). CDR3 nucleotide sequence: TGTGCCAGCAGCTTACTAGCGGGGGCATACGAGCAGTACTTC. Its protein product is CASSLLAGAYEQYF.

This clonotype showed up many times. The J gene is TRBJ1-1, the V gene TRBV5-1; the D gene is possibly TRBD1 (5 bases). CDR1 SGHRS and CDR2 YFSETQ come from the germline V gene. Trimming stripped 4 bases from V and 5 bases from J, with 12 bases between. There are 13 residues in the CDR3. The CDR3 loop reads CASSVQGWTEAFF. The CDR3, as DNA: TGCGCCAGCAGCGTCCAGGGTTGGACTGAAGCTTTCTTT. Based on the CDR3 plus reference TRBV5-1 and TRBJ1-1, the full variable domain is KAGVTQTPRYLIKTRGQQVTLSCSPISGHRSVSWYQQTPGQGLQFLFEYFSETQRNKGNFPGRFSGRQFSNSRSEMNVSTLELGDSALYLCASSVQGWTEAFFGQGTRLTVV.

This clonotype was observed many times. This chain uses TRBV7-2 with TRBJ1-3; the match to TRBD1 covers 7 bases. CDR3 length: 15 residues. The germline CDR1 and CDR2 sequences are SGHTA and FQGNSA. The V segment lost 4 bases and the J segment 1 base; nucleotides outside the gene matches: 4. In DNA, the CDR3 is TGTGCCAGCAGCTCAAGACAGGGATCTGGAAACACCATATATTTT. Its translation: CASSSRQGSGNTIYF.

This clonotype was detected many times. The rearrangement links TRBV11-2 to TRBJ2-7, with D unclear. This CDR3 has 11 residues. Trimming took off 3 bases at V and 5 bases at J, with 5 bases between the two ends. Germline CDR1 is SGHAT and CDR2 is FQNNGV. The CDR3 bases are TGTGCCAGCAGCTTGGAAAACGAGCAGTACTTC. This sequence encodes CASSLENEQYF.

This clonotype was seen repeatedly, ten times or more. The V gene is TRBV5-1, the J gene TRBJ2-7; TRBD1 might be the D (7 bases). The germline V and J ends were trimmed by 0 bases and 1 base, with 11 bases remaining between them. From germline, CDR1 is SGHRS and CDR2 YFSETQ. The CDR3 sequence is 15 residues long. CDR3 DNA: TGCGCCAGCAGCTTGGGCTCAGGGGGGTCCTACGAGCAGTACTTC. Protein sequence: CASSLGSGGSYEQYF.

This clonotype has a count of ten or more. This CDR3 reads CSVVGGVETQYF. The CDR3 DNA reads TGCAGCGTTGTGGGGGGGGTTGAGACCCAGTACTTC. The rearrangement joins TRBV29-1 to TRBJ2-5; 7 positions agree with TRBD2. Germline-derived CDR1 and CDR2 are SQVTM and ANQGSEA. There are 12 residues in the CDR3. Trimming cost V 4 bases and J 5 bases; bases outside gene matches: 4.

The sample holds many counts of this clonotype. V usage is TRBV15 and J usage is TRBJ2-6; D remains unclear. CDR3 size: 16 residues. The germline V gene has CDR1 LNHNV and CDR2 YYDKDF (reference sequence). Trimming removed 0 bases from V and 0 bases from J, with 6 bases in between. The CDR3 loop reads CATSRDKDSGANVLTF. For the CDR3, the DNA is TGTGCCACCAGCAGAGATAAGGACTCTGGGGCCAACGTCCTGACTTTC.

In its sample, this clonotype was seen many times. The J gene is TRBJ2-3, the V gene TRBV5-1; D gene ambiguous. CDR1 SGHRS and CDR2 YFSETQ come from the germline V gene. V gave up 0 bases and J gave up 2 bases, with 4 bases separating them. This CDR3 comprises 13 residues. The CDR3 bases are TGCGCCAGCAGCTTGGGGGCCACAGATACGCAGTATTTT. This gives the protein CASSLGATDTQYF.